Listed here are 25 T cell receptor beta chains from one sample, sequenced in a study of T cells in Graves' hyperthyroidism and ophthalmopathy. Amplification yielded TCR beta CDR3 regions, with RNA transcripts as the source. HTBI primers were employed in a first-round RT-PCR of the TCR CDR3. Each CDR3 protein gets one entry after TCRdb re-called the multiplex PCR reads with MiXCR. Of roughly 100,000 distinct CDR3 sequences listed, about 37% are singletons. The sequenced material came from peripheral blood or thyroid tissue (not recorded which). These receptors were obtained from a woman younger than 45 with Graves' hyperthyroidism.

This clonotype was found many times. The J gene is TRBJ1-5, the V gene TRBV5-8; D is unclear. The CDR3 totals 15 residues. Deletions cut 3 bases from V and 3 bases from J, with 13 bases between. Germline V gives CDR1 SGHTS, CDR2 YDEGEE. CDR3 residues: CASSSGGQPNQPQHF. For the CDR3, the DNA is TGTGCCAGCAGCTCTGGAGGGCAGCCCAATCAGCCCCAGCATTTT.

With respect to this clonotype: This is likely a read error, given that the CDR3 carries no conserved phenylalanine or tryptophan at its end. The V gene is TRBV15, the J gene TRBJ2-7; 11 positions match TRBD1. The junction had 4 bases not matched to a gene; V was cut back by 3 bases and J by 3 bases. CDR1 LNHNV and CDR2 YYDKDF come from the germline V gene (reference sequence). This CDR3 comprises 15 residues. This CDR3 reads CATSSRDRGSYEQYL. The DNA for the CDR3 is TGTGCCACCAGCAGCCGGGACAGGGGGAGCTACGAGCAGTACCTC.

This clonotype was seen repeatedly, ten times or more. The CDR3 reads CASSYPKGYHEQYF. The CDR3, as DNA: TGTGCCAGCAGTTACCCGAAGGGGTACCACGAGCAGTACTTC. The chain joins TRBV6-6 to TRBJ2-7, with D perhaps TRBD1 (5 bases). CDR1 is MNHNY, CDR2 SVGAGI, per germline (reference sequence). Between the trimmed V and J ends, which lost 2 bases and 5 bases, there was a span of 13 bases. The CDR3 runs to 14 residues.

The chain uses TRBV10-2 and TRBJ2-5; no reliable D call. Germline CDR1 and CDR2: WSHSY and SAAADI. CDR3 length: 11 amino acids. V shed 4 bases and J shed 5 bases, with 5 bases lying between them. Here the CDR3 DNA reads TGCGCCAGCAGTGGGTGGGAGACCCAGTACTTC. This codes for CASSGWETQYF.

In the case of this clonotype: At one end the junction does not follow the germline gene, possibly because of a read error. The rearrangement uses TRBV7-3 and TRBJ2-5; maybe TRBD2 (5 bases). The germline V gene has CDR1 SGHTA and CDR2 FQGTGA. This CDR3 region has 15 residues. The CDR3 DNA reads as TGTGCCGGCAGCTCGTTAGGACTGTCGGGAGAGACCCAGTACTTC. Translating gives CAGSSLGLSGETQYF.

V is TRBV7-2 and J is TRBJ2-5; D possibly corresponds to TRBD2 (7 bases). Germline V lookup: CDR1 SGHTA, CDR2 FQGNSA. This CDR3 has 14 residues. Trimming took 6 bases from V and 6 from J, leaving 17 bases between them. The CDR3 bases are TGTGCCAGCAGTCCACCTGGGGGGGACAAGACCCAGTACTTC. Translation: CASSPPGGDKTQYF.

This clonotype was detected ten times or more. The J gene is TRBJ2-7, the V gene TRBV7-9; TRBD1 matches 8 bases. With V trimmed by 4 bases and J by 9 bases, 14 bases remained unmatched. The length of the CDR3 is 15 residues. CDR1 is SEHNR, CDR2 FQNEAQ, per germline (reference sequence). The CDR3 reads CASSSPVGQEAWQYF. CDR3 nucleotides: TGTGCCAGCAGCTCCCCCGTGGGACAGGAAGCATGGCAGTACTTC.

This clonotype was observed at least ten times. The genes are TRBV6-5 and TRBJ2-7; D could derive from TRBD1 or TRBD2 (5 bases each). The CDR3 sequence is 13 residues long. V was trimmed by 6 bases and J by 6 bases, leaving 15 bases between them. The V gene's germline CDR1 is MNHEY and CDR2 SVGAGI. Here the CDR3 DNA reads TGTGCCAGCAGCCGGGACGGCCGCCCCGAGCAGTACTTC. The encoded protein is CASSRDGRPEQYF.

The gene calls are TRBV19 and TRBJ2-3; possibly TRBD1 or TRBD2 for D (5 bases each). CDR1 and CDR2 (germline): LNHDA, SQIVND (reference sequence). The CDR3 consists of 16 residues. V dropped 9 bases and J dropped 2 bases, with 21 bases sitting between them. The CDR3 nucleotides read TGTGCCAGCGGGGCTGATATGAGCAGGGCCACAGATACGCAGTATTTT. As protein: CASGADMSRATDTQYF.

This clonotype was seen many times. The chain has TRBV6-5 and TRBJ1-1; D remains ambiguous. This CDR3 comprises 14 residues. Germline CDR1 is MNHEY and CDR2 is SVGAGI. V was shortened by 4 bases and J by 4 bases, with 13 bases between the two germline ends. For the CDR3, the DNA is TGTGCCAGCAGTTTACTCGGCAGCGGCACTGAAGCTTTCTTT. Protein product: CASSLLGSGTEAFF.

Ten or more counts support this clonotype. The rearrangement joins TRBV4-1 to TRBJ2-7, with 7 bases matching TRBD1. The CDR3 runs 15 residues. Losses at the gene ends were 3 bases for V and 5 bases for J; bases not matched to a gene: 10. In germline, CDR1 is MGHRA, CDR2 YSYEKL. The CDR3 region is CASSHLTGIIHEQYF. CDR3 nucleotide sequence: TGCGCCAGCAGCCATTTGACAGGGATCATACACGAGCAGTACTTC.

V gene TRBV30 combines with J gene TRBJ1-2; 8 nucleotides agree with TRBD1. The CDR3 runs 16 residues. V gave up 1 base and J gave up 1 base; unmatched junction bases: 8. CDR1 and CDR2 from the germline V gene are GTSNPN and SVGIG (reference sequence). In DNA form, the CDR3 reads TGTGCCTGGAGTGGACAGGGGACTACTCGTAACTATGGCTACACCTTC. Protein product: CAWSGQGTTRNYGYTF. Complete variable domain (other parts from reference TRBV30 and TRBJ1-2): SQTIHQWPATLVQPVGSPLSLECTVEGTSNPNLYWYRQAAGRGLQLLFYSVGIGQISSEVPQNLSASRPQDRQFILSSKKLLLSDSGFYLCAWSGQGTTRNYGYTFGSGTRLTVV.

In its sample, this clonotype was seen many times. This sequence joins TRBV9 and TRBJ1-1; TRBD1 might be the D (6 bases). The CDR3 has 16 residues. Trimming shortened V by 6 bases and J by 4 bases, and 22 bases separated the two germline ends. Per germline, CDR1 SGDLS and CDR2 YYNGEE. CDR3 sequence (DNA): TGTGCCAGCAAACCCTTCATCACCAGGGGAGCCACTGAAGCTTTCTTT. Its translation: CASKPFITRGATEAFF.

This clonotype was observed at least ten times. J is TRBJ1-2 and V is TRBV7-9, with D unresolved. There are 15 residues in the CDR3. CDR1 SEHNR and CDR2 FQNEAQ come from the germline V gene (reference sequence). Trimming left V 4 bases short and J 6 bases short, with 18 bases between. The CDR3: CASSSGRKGLHGYTF. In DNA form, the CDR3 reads TGTGCCAGCAGCTCCGGCCGGAAGGGCCTACATGGCTACACCTTC. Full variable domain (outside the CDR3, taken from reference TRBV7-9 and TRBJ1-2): DTGVSQNPRHKITKRGQNVTFRCDPISEHNRLYWYRQTLGQGPEFLTYFQNEAQLEKSRLLSDRFSAERPKGSFSTLEIQRTEQGDSAMYLCASSSGRKGLHGYTFGSGTRLTVV.

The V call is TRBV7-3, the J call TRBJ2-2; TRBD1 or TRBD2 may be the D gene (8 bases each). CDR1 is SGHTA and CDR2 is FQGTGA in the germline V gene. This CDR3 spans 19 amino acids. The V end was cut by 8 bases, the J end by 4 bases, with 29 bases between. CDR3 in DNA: TGTGCCAGCTACTGGGGAGGACAGGGTAGTAGCGGGGCCACCGGGGAGCTGTTTTTT. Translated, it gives CASYWGGQGSSGATGELFF.

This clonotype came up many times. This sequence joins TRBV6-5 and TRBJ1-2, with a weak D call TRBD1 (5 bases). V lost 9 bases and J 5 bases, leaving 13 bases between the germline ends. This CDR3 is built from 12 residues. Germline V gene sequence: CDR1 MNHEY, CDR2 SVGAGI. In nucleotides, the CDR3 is TGTGCCAGTAGTGACAGTGCTTATGGCTACACCTTC. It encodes CASSDSAYGYTF.

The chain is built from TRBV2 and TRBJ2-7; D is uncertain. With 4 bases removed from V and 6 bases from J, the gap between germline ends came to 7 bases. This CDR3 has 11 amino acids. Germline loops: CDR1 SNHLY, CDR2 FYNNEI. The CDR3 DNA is TGTGCCAGCAGTGGAGCCCTCGAGCAGTACTTC. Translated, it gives CASSGALEQYF. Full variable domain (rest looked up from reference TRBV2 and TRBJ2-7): EPEVTQTPSHQVTQMGQEVILRCVPISNHLYFYWYRQILGQKVEFLVSFYNNEISEKSEIFDDQFSVERPDGSNFTLKIRSTKLEDSAMYFCASSGALEQYFGPGTRLTVT.

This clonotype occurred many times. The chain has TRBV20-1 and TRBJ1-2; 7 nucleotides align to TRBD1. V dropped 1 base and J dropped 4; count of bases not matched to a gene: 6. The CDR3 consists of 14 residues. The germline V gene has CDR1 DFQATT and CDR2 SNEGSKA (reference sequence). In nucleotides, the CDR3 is TGCAGTGCTAGAGGTCAGGGGGTTGGCTATGGCTACACCTTC. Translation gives CSARGQGVGYGYTF.

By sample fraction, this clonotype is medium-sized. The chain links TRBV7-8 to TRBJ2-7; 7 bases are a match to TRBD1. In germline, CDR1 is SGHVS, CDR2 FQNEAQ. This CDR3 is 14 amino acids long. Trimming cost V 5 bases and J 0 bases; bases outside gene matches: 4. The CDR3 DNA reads TGTGCCAGCAGCATCTACAGGGGCTCCTACGAGCAGTACTTC. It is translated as CASSIYRGSYEQYF.

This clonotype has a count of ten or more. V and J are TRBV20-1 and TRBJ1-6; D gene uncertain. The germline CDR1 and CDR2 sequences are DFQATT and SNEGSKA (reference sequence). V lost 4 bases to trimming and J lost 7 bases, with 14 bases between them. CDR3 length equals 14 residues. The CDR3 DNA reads TGCAGTGCTACCCGAATTTCTGGGAATTCACCCCTCCACTTT. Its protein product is CSATRISGNSPLHF.

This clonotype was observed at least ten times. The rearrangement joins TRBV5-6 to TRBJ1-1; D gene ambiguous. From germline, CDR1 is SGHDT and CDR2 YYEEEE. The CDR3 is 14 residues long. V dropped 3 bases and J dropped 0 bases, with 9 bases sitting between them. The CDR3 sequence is CASSSDILNTEAFF. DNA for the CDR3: TGTGCCAGCAGCTCGGATATCCTGAACACTGAAGCTTTCTTT. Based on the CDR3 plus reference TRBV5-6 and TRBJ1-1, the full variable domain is DAGVTQSPTHLIKTRGQQVTLRCSPKSGHDTVSWYQQALGQGPQFIFQYYEEEERQRGNFPDRFSGHQFPNYSSELNVNALLLGDSALYLCASSSDILNTEAFFGQGTRLTVV.

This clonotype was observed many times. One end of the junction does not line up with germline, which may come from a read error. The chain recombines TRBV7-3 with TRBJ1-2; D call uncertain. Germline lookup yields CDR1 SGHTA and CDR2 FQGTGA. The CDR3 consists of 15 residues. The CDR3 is CASSLGRGSGPTGPF. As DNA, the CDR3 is TGTGCCAGCAGCTTAGGCCGAGGGTCTGGTCCAACTGGGCCCTTC.

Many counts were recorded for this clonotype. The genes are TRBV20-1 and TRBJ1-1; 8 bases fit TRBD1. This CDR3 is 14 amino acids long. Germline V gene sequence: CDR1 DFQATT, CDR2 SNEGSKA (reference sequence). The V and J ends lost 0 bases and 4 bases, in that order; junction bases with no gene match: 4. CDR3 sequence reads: CSARDPRGPTEAFF. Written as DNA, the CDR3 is TGCAGTGCTAGAGATCCCAGGGGGCCCACTGAAGCTTTCTTT.

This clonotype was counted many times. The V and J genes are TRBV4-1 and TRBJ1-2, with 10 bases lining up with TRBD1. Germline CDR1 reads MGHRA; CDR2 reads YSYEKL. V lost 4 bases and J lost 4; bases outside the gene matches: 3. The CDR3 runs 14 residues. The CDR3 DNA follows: TGCGCCAGCAGCCGACAGGGGGCGACCTATGGCTACACCTTC. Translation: CASSRQGATYGYTF.

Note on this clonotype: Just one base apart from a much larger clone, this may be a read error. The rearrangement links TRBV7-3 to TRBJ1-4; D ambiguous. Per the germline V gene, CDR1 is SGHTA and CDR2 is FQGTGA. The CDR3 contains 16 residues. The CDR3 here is CASSHPWATTSEKLFF. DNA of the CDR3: TGCGCCAGCAGCCACCCCTGGGCAACAACTAGTGAAAAACTGTTTTTT.